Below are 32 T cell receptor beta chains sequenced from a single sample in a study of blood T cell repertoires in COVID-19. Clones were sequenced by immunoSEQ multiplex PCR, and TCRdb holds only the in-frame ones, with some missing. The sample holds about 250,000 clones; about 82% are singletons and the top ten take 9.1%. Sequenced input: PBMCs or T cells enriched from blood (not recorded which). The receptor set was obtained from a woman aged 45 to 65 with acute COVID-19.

The CDR3 bases are TGCGCCAGCAGCCAAGATAAGGAGGCGAACACTGAAGCTTTCTTT. Translated: CASSQDKEANTEAFF. This chain joins TRBV4-1 and TRBJ1-1; D is uncertain. Germline V gene lookup returns CDR1 MGHRA and CDR2 YSYEKL. The CDR3 spans 15 residues. V lost 0 bases, J lost 1 base, and 9 bases lay in between.

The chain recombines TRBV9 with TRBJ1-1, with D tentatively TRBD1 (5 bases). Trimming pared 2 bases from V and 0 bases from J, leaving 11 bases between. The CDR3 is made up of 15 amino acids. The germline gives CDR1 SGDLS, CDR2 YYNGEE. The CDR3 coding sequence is TGTGCCAGCAGCGTTCGGGGGGAAGTGAACACTGAAGCTTTCTTT. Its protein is CASSVRGEVNTEAFF.

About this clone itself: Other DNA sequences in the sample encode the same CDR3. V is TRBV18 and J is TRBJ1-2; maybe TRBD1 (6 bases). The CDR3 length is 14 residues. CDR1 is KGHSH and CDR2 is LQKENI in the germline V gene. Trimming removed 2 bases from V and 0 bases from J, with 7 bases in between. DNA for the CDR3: TGTGCCAGCTCACCAGGACAGTCTAACTATGGCTACACCTTC. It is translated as CASSPGQSNYGYTF. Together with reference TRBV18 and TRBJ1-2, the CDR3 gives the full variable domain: NAGVMQNPRHLVRRRGQEARLRCSPMKGHSHVYWYRQLPEEGLKFMVYLQKENIIDESGMPKERFSAEFPKEGPSILRIQQVVRGDSAAYFCASSPGQSNYGYTFGSGTRLTVV.

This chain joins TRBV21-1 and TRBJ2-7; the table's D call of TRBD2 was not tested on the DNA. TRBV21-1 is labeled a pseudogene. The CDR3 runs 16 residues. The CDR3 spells CASSKVDGRGPYEQYF. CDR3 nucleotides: TGTGCCAGCAGCAAAGTGGATGGGAGGGGTCCCTACGAGCAGTACTTC.

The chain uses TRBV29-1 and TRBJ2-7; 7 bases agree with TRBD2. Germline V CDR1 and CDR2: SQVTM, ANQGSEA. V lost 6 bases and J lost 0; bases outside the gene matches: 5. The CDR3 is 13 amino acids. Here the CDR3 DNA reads TGCAGCGTGCGCGGGGGTGACTCCTACGAGCAGTACTTC. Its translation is CSVRGGDSYEQYF.

The CDR3 sequence: CASSNSGGAATGELFF. The CDR3 DNA reads TGTGCCAGTAGTAATAGCGGGGGGGCTGCCACCGGGGAGCTGTTTTTT. The J gene is TRBJ2-2, the V gene TRBV19, with 11 bases matching TRBD2. CDR3 size: 16 residues. Germline V gene sequence: CDR1 LNHDA, CDR2 SQIVND (reference sequence). Unmatched junction bases numbered 5, after V lost 4 bases and J lost 4 bases.

The CDR3 region has the DNA TGTGCCAGCAGGCCCGACAGGATGAACACCGGGGAGCTGTTTTTT. As protein: CASRPDRMNTGELFF. The chain carries TRBV27 and TRBJ2-2, with D possibly TRBD1 on 6 matching bases. Germline V gene data show CDR1 as MNHEY and CDR2 as SMNVEV (reference sequence). This CDR3 region has 15 residues. V lost 6 bases and J 1 base, leaving 12 bases between the germline ends.

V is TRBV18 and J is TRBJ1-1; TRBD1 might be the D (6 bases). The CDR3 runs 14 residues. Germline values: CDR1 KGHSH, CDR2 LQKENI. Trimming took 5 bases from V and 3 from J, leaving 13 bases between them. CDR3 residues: CASSDQGMYTEAFF. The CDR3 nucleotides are TGTGCCAGCTCAGATCAGGGGATGTACACTGAAGCTTTCTTT.

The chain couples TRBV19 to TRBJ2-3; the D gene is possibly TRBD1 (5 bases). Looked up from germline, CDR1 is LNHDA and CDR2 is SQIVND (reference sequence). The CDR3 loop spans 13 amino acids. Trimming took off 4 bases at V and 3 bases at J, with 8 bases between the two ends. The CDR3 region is CASSTRQTDTQYF. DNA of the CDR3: TGTGCCAGTAGTACTAGACAGACAGATACGCAGTATTTT.

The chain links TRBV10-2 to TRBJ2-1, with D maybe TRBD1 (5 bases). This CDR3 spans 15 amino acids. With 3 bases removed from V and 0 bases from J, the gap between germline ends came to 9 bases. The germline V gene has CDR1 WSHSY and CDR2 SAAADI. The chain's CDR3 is CASSDSRASYNEQFF. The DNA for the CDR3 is TGCGCCAGCAGTGACAGCAGGGCCTCCTACAATGAGCAGTTCTTC.

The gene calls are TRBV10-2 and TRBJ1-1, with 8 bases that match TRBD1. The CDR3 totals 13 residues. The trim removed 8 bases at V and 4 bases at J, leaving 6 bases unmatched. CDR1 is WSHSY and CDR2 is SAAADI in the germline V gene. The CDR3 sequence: CASVLTGGTEAFF. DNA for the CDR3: TGCGCCAGCGTACTAACAGGGGGCACTGAAGCTTTCTTT.

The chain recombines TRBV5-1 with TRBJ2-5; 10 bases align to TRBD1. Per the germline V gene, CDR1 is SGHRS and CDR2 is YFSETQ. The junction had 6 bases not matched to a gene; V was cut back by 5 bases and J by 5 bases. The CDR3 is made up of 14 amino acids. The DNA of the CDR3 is TGCGCCAGCAGGACAGGGGGCGCGGGGGAGACCCAGTACTTC. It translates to CASRTGGAGETQYF.

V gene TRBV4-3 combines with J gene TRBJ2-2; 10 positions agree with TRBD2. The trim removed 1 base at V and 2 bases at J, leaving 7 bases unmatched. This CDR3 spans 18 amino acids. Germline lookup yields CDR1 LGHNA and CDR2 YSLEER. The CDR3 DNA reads TGCGCCAGCAGCCAAGTAAAGAGCGGGGGGGCCAACACCGGGGAGCTGTTTTTT. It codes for CASSQVKSGGANTGELFF.

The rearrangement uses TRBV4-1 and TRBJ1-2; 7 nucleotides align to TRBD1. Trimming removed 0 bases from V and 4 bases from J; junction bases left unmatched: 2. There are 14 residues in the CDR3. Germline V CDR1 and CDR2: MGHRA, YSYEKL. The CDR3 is CASSQETGPYGYTF. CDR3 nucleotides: TGCGCCAGCAGCCAAGAGACAGGGCCCTATGGCTACACCTTC.

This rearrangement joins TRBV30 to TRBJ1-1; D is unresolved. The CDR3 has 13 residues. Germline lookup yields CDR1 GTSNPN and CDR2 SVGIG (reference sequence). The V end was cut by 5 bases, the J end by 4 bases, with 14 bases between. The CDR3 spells CAWGGLGSTEAFF. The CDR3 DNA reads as TGTGCCTGGGGCGGCCTCGGGTCCACTGAAGCTTTCTTT.

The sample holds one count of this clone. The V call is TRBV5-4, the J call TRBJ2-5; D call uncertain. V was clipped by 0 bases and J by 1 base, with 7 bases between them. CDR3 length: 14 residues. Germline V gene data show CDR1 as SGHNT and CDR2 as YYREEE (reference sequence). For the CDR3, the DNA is TGTGCCAGCAGCTTGGATGGCACCCAAGAGACCCAGTACTTC. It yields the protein CASSLDGTQETQYF. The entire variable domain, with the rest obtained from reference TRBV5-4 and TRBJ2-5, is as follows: ETGVTQSPTHLIKTRGQQVTLRCSSQSGHNTVSWYQQALGQGPQFIFQYYREEENGRGNFPPRFSGLQFPNYSSELNVNALELDDSALYLCASSLDGTQETQYFGPGTRLLVL.

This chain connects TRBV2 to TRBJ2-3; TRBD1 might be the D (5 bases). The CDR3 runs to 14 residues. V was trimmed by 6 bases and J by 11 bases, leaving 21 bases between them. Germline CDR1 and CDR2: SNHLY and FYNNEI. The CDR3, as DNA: TGTGCCAGCAGCGCCCACCTTCAGGGTGGCGAGCAGTATTTT. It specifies CASSAHLQGGEQYF. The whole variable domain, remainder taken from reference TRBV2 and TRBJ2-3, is EPEVTQTPSHQVTQMGQEVILRCVPISNHLYFYWYRQILGQKVEFLVSFYNNEISEKSEIFDDQFSVERPDGSNFTLKIRSTKLEDSAMYFCASSAHLQGGEQYFGPGTRLTVL.

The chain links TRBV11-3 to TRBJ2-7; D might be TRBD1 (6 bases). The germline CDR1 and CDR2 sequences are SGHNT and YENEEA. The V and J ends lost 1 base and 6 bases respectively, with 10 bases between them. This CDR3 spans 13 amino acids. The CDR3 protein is CASSLGTEREQYF. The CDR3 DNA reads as TGTGCCAGCAGCTTAGGGACAGAACGCGAGCAGTACTTC.

The CDR3 DNA sequence: TGTGCCAGCAGCGCCGGGACAGGGCTCTACGAGCAGTACTTC. It translates to CASSAGTGLYEQYF. The chain combines TRBV9 with TRBJ2-7, with 9 bases aligning to TRBD1. Germline loops: CDR1 SGDLS, CDR2 YYNGEE. V dropped 3 bases and J dropped 3; count of bases not matched to a gene: 4. The CDR3 runs to 14 residues.

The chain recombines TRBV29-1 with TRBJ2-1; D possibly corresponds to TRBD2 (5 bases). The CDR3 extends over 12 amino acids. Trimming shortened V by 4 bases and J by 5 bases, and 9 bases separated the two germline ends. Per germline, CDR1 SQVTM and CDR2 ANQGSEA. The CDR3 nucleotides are TGCAGCGTTGCCGGGGTTGACAATGAGCAGTTCTTC. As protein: CSVAGVDNEQFF.

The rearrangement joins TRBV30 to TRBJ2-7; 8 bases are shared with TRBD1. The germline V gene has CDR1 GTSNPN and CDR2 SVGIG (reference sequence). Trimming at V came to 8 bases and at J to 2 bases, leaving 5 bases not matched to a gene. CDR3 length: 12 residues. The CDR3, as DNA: TGTGCCCAAACGACAGGGGCCTACGAGCAGTACTTC. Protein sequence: CAQTTGAYEQYF.

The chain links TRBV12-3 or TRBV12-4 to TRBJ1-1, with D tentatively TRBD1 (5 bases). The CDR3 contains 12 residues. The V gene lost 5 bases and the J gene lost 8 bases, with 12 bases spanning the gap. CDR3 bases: TGTGCCAGCAGTCAAAGACAGAACGAAGCTTTCTTT. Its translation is CASSQRQNEAFF.

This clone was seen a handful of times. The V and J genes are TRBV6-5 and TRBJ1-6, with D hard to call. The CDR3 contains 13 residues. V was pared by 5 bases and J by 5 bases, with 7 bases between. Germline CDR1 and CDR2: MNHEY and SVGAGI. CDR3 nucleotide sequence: TGTGCCAGCAGTAGCGGGGATAATTCACCCCTCCACTTT. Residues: CASSSGDNSPLHF.

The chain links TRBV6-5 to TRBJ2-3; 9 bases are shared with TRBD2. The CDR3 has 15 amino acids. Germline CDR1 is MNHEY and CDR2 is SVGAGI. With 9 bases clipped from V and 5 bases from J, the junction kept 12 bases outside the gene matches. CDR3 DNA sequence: TGTGCCAGTAGTAGGGCGGGGGGGCATGGAGATACGCAGTATTTT. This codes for CASSRAGGHGDTQYF.

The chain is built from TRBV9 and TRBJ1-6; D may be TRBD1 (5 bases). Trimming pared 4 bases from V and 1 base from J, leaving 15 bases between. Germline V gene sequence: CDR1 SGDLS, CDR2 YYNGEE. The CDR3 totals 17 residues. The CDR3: CASSFREGPSYNSPLHF. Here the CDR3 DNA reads TGTGCCAGCAGCTTTAGGGAGGGGCCTTCCTATAATTCACCCCTCCACTTT.

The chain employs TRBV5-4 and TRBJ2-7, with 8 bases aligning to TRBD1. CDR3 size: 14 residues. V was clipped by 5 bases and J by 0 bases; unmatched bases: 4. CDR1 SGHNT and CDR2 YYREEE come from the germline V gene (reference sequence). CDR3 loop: CASRNTGGSYEQYF. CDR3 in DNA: TGTGCCAGCAGAAATACAGGGGGCTCCTACGAGCAGTACTTC.

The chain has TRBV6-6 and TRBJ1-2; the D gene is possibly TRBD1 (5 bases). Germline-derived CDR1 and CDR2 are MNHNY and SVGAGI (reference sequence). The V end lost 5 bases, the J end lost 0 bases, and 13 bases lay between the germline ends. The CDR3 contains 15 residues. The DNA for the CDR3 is TGTGCCAGCAGTAGGACCAGGGATTCTAACTATGGCTACACCTTC. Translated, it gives CASSRTRDSNYGYTF.

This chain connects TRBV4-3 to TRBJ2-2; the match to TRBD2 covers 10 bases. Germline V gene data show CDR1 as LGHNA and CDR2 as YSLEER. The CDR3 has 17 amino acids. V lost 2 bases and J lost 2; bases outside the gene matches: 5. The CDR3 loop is CASSQNSGGRNTGELFF. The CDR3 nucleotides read TGCGCCAGCAGCCAAAATAGCGGGGGGAGAAACACCGGGGAGCTGTTTTTT.

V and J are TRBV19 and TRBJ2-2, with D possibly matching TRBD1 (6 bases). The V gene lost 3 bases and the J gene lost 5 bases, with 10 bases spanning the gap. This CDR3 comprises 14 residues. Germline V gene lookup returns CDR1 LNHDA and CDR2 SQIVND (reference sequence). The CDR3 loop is CASSMGQGTGELFF. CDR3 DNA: TGTGCCAGTAGTATGGGGCAGGGGACCGGGGAGCTGTTTTTT.

The DNA of the CDR3 is TGTGCCAGCAGCCAAGATCGGGGGGGGTCCTACGAGCAGTACTTC. Its protein is CASSQDRGGSYEQYF. The V call is TRBV3-1 (or the pseudogene TRBV3-2), the J call TRBJ2-7; TRBD2 aligns across 8 bases. This CDR3 is built from 15 residues. With V trimmed by 0 bases and J by 1 base, 2 bases remained unmatched. Looked up from germline, CDR1 is LGHDT and CDR2 is YNNKEL (reference sequence).

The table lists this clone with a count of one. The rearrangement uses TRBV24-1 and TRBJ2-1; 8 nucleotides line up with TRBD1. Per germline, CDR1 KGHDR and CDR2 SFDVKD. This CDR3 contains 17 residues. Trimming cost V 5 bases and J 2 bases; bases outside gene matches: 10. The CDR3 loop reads CATSASGRTGTYNEQFF. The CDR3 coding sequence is TGTGCCACCAGTGCCTCCGGCAGGACAGGGACCTACAATGAGCAGTTCTTC.

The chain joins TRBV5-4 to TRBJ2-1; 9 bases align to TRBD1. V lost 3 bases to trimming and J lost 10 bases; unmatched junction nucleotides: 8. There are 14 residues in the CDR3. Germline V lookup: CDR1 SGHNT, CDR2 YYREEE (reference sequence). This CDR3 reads CASSSDTGGPEQFF. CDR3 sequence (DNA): TGTGCCAGCAGCTCCGATACAGGGGGCCCCGAGCAGTTCTTC.